The clone carrying this T cell receptor beta chain has just a few counts. These data are taken from a study of T-cell reconstitution after alpha-beta-depleted transplantation in children. The CDR3 has 14 residues. V was pared by 5 bases and J by 3 bases, with 13 bases between. TCRbeta library construction was performed incorporating unique molecular identifiers. TCRdb analysed the PCR reads with MiXCR anew, one entry per CDR3 protein. The data contain 500,000 to 600,000 distinct CDR3 sequences, approximately 16% of them singletons. The TCR originated in a human donor who donated a stem cell graft to a child with acute lymphoblastic leukemia. The specimen was PBMCs from the stem cell graft donor, collected from the stem cell graft. The rearrangement links TRBV12-3 or TRBV12-4 to TRBJ2-5; D possibly corresponds to TRBD1 (6 bases). In DNA form, the CDR3 reads TGTGCCAGCAGTCCCAGGGGCTGGGAAGAGACCCAGTACTTC. Its protein product is CASSPRGWEETQYF.